This T cell receptor beta chain is from a study of T cells after posttransplantation cyclophosphamide (dated by TCRdb to the mid-2010s). For the wider study: The study tracked T cell repertoire reconstitution by TRB sequencing after myeloablative bone marrow transplantation using posttransplantation cyclophosphamide as GVHD prophylaxis. Antigen receptor sequencing was done on samples from some 35 PTCy-treated patients and from some 15 related bone marrow donors of those patients. Blood from all 35 or so PTCy patients who had 1-year posttransplant specimens underwent TRB sequencing. In 3 patients, up to about 3 additional blood samples taken between 2 and 5.2 years after transplant also underwent TRB sequencing, as did pretransplant blood from 4 patients. TRA and TRB clonality were tightly correlated in ten or so samples, so subsequent TCR analyses focused on TRB only. Public TRB sequences were checked against a database of over 3,000 sequences associated with responses to pathogens, tumor antigens, self-antigens and alloantigens. What the research found in general, with its limitations: The TRB repertoires of T cells infiltrating skin or GI tract showed only limited overlap with the TRB repertoires of T cells in blood. At 1-2 months, donor-recipient similarity was low but rose over the first year, and the later blood repertoires were often dominated by donor CD8+ memory clones. Across about 49 patients, TRB clonality was highly associated with recipient CMV seropositivity and CMV reactivation, and PTCy diversity was similar to diversity in CNI/methotrexate controls.

The control cohort was about a dozen patients given myeloablative marrow transplants with methotrexate plus a calcineurin inhibitor, sampled 1 year after transplant. Mononuclear cells from peripheral blood and bone marrow were separated by Ficoll-Hypaque density centrifugation and then cryopreserved. For this chain, trimming is 3 bases at the V end and 4 bases at the J end, and the number of junction bases without a gene match is 8. CDR1 and CDR2 are drawn from the germline V gene (reference sequence): MNHEY, SMNVEV. The CDR3 measures 16 amino acids from cysteine to phenylalanine. Left in the record is the CDR3 DNA by itself, 48 bases read in frame from the first base. TRB sequencing used genomic DNA with the immunoSEQ assay at survey resolution or the hsTCRB kit. As for the original processing: The immunoSEQ software handled initial read processing, and the LymphoSeq R package was used for repertoire analyses. Clonality was computed as 1 minus normalized Shannon entropy; Gini coefficient was also calculated for each TRB dataset. To infer phenotypes in unsorted samples, TRB sequences from sorted subsets of the recipient or donor were mapped onto the unsorted samples of the same recipient. TCRdb limited this immuneACCESS table to in-frame rearrangements with V and J called. A share of clones is missing; checked studies link under half to unresolved V genes, and the rest is unexplained. The V and J calls and clone size were taken over from that table, and D and trimming were inferred from the DNA. The sample yields about 16,000 clones; around 87% were counted once. Roughly 3.8% of the sample lies in the top ten.

Of note for this clone: There is no known antigen for this receptor. No quality values exist for individual bases; no much larger clone is one base distant.

The rearrangement combines TRBV27 with TRBJ2-1, and 8 junction bases match TRBD1. This clonotype was sampled from a male patient between 50 and 60 years old who received an allogeneic stem cell transplant from an unrelated donor, was CMV-positive, and had chronic GVHD only. Donor T cells from the graft may be present among the T cells after a transplant. The sample was PBMCs, taken after an allogeneic stem cell transplant with a calcineurin inhibitor and methotrexate. The DNA is TGTGCCAGCAGTTTCTCCCCGGGACAGGAATACAATGAGCAGTTCTTC. The resulting protein is CASSFSPGQEYNEQFF.